This TCR beta chain is drawn from a study of cytomegalovirus exposure and HLA in healthy donors (dated by TCRdb to about 2017). Broadly, across the study: In an earlier analysis of roughly 500 of the donors, 276 Gb of sequence data and 117 million unique TCR beta sequences from about 190 million T cells were reported. An early release covering some 640 HLA-typed donors comprised roughly 300 gigabases of sequencing data and roughly 85 million unique TCR sequences. Of the roughly 400 genotyped donors, around 81% fell in the genetic ancestry cluster associated with self-reported Caucasian donors. The study aimed to test whether signatures of past pathogen exposure could be identified by cataloging public T cell receptors. The T cell repertoires of 700 or so subjects were profiled by immunosequencing and related to cytomegalovirus serostatus. A separate validation cohort of roughly 130 different subjects was used in addition to the roughly 700-subject first cohort. The study combined high-throughput TCR immunosequencing, statistical association of individual TCRs with disease status, and machine learning to predict cytomegalovirus infection status. To study patterns of TCR occurrence, a later analysis re-analyzed previously published TCR beta repertoires from 650 to 750 donors and added high-resolution HLA genotyping. The later analysis used no new phenotypic data to find candidate immune exposures, relying instead on TCR beta sequences and their occurrence across donors. An earlier analysis of about 600 of the donors used high-throughput TCR beta sequencing to judge whether each TCR beta V gene segment behaved as functional or pseudogenic. Donor age, sex, ethnicity and CMV serostatus were compiled together with the repertoire data. A later genetic analysis took genome-wide SNP genotypes for about 55% of the roughly 700 donors and used that subset as a discovery cohort. Every repertoire in the discovery cohort had been generated on one and the same sequencing platform. HLA typing covered class I and class II loci at four-digit resolution. Typing coverage differed by locus: A, B, C, DRB1 and DQB1 were typed in roughly 629-630 donors, DQA1 in 522, DPA1 in 606, and DPB1 in 400 to 480. Several DR-DQ haplotypes were handled as single units for association and clustering because linkage in the cohort was strong. Across some 400 genotyped donors of the cohort, an average of approximately 240,000 unique TCR beta nucleotide sequences per donor were sequenced, and approximately 19% of those sequences were non-productive. Summary of the overall study and its limitations: In a later analysis, HLA-associated TCR beta chains showed more clonal expansion and lower generation probabilities than non-associated chains that were equally common. Cytomegalovirus status was reported to be diagnosed by the classifier with high specificity and sensitivity in both the original and validation cohorts. This cohort had only TCR beta chains sequenced, and the lack of alpha or paired-chain data limited which features could be detected. The sequencing pipeline was judged likely to have produced a cluster of highly shared sequence variants as a technical artifact. The authors suggested that the approach could potentially be generalized to other disease states and immunological phenotypes. Roughly uniform sequencing depth across donors was assumed in presence/absence analyses, although this assumption may not hold. In the study, about 150 TCR beta chains were listed as associated with cytomegalovirus. For the cohort, immune exposure information was limited to CMV serostatus. According to a later analysis, TCR association rates differed among HLA loci, with DRB1 alleles showing the most associated TCRs and HLA-C alleles showing the fewest. Some IMGT-functional V segments, including TRBV6-2 and TRBV6-3, could not be distinguished by the 87-base-pair reads and were therefore excluded. A few of the identified cytomegalovirus-associated TCR beta chains were confirmed in vitro to be specific for cytomegalovirus antigens. The earlier analysis of about 600 of the donors excluded seventeen rarely observed V segments, including chromosome 9 orphons, because counts were too low. Broadly in line with IMGT annotations, most TCR beta V segments showed up in productive rearrangements about 87% or about 30% of the time in an earlier analysis of roughly 590 of the donors. In a later analysis, around 17,000 TCR beta sequences were associated with specific HLA alleles at a false discovery rate of 0.05. V-gene and J-gene trimming of TCR beta chains was associated with a missense DCLRE1C variant in a later genetic analysis, and the association was replicated in an independent cohort. Because HLA typing was missing for some donors at each locus, association tests included only the typed subset. Compared with the roughly 720-donor mean, donors in an Asian-associated ancestry cluster had fewer N-insertions in productive TCRs, according to a later genetic analysis. Assigning TCR associations to individual alleles was difficult when HLA alleles, especially DR and DQ, strongly co-occurred. In a later analysis, several top co-occurrence clusters were reported to appear linked to parvovirus B19, influenza, CMV and Epstein-Barr virus. Correlated functional status among segregating V segments might reflect linkage disequilibrium, but an unknown experimental factor could not be ruled out. A further reported finding was that TCR beta sequences accurately predicted the HLA-A and HLA-B alleles for most subjects in the first cohort. In a later analysis, most CMV-associated TCR beta chains were found to appear HLA-restricted, with HLA associations seemingly driven largely by CMV exposure. Most TCR sequences were seen in very few donors, while some public TCRs were found in many individuals.

In total, roughly 670 healthy bone marrow donors made up the cohort. All cohort members were sampled while nominally healthy, although unrecorded immune exposures were likely present. The donor was CMV seropositive and belonged to the group of more than 250 seropositive cohort members. Each donor provided a peripheral blood sample, and peripheral blood mononuclear cells were used for TCR beta sequencing. Genomic DNA was extracted from the blood cell samples with the Qiagen DNeasy Blood Extraction Kit. In its sample, this clone was seen a few times. Which antigen it targets is not known. No much larger clonotype is one base removed from it; base qualities were not supplied. Trimmed from V: 0 bases; trimmed from J: 4 bases; junction bases lacking a gene match: 2. The CDR3 measures 15 amino acids from cysteine to phenylalanine. The sequence is cut down to CDR3 DNA, 45 bases in frame from base 1. Taken from the germline V gene, the CDR1 and CDR2 loops are SGHRS and YFSETQ.

The method behind the library was the immunoSEQ multiplex PCR assay. The multiplex PCR relied on a mix of 60 forward primers for TCR Vbeta segments and 13 reverse primers for TCR Jbeta segments. The CDR3 region of rearranged TCR beta genes was amplified from genomic DNA by a multiplex PCR assay. The amplified TCR beta libraries were sequenced on the Illumina HiSeq System as 87-base-pair reads. The source study handled its data this way. In a later analysis, roughly 80 million unique TCR beta chains were counted across the roughly 610 repertoires, and about 10 million of these chains were shared by at least two donors. Raw reads were error-corrected and collapsed into unique sequences by a nearest-neighbor algorithm in which closely related sequences were merged to remove PCR and sequencing errors. Alignment of CDR3 sequences to IMGT reference sequences was used to assign V, D and J gene segments. For a sequence to be retained, a match of at least six nucleotides was required to both a V gene segment and a J gene segment. A rearrangement counted as productive if the CDR3 had no stop codons and remained in frame with V and J, and every other rearrangement counted as non-productive. CDR3 was defined by IMGT convention, running from the second conserved V-encoded cysteine to the conserved J-encoded phenylalanine. The earlier analysis of about 570 of the donors excluded any sequence lacking an unambiguous match to a single V gene segment. In an earlier analysis of approximately 500 of the donors, a V segment was called functional when productive rearrangements were above 56.7%, and segregating when the standard deviation between donors exceeded 5%. A statistical classification framework was built to diagnose cytomegalovirus status from the catalog of TCR beta chain sequences. In a later analysis, V and J genes were assigned by comparing TCR nucleotide sequences against IMGT/GENE-DB human TR gene sequences. Using the TCRdist pipeline, a later analysis assigned CDR3 sequences along with most-parsimonious VDJ recombination scenarios. In a later analysis, each TCR beta chain was defined by its CDR3 amino acid sequence together with its V-gene family, and reads without a unique V-gene family were excluded. As a way to deal with suspected cross-contamination and a sequencing artifact, a later analysis dropped 500 to 700 nucleotide sequences that were highly shared and had low generation probability. In a later analysis, a clonal expansion index was calculated for each public chain from normalized within-repertoire ranks of inferred template counts. In a later analysis, generation probabilities were computed with a VDJ recombination model fitted to out-of-frame rearrangements, and the resulting probabilities were checked against IGoR. In a later analysis, hypergeometric tests were used to score TCR-TCR, TCR-HLA and TCR-CMV co-occurrence, with a repertoire-size bias correction applied to TCR pairs. False discovery rates were estimated in a later analysis by permuting HLA or CMV assignments 20 times. In a later analysis, co-occurring TCRs were grouped using DBSCAN, with TCRdist sequence similarity added in when clustering inside HLA-allele-positive subsets. Repertoires with fewer than 30,000 or more than 120,000 public chains were left out of co-occurrence clustering, as were five repertoires with anomalous nucleotide sharing. TCRdb mirrors the immuneACCESS table, restricted to in-frame sequences. Some clones are absent from its copies; in checked studies, under half trace to an unresolved V gene, and the reason for the others is unknown. Clonal size and the V and J genes are those of that table, whereas D and trimming came from the DNA. This sample lists roughly 190,000 clones; about 12% were detected once. The ten biggest clones cover over 6.5% of the sample.

The rearranged segments are TRBV5-1 and TRBJ1-1; 11 of the junction bases match TRBD1. The origin of this receptor is a man over 45 in good health and CMV-seropositive. Sample: PBMCs. The nucleotides are TGCGCCAGCAGCTTGGTCGGGACAGGGGGCACTGAAGCTTTCTTT. It specifies CASSLVGTGGTEAFF.